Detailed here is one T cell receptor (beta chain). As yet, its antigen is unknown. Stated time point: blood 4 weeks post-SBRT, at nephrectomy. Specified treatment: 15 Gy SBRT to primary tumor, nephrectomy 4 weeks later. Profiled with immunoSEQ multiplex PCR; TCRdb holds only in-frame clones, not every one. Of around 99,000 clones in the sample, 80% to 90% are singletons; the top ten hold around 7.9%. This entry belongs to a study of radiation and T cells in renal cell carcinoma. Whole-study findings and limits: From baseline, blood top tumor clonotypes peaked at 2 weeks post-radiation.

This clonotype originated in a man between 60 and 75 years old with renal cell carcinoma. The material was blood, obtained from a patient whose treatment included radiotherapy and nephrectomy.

The CDR3 region has the DNA TGTGCCAGTAGTACACCCGATGGGTATATGGCCCAGTACTTC. Its protein product is CASSTPDGYMAQYF. The chain combines TRBV19 with TRBJ2-5; D not resolved. Germline V lookup: CDR1 LNHDA, CDR2 SQIVND (reference sequence). The CDR3 totals 14 residues. Trimming removed 4 bases from V and 9 bases from J, with 18 bases in between.